This T cell receptor (beta chain) was sequenced during a study of shared clonotypes between healthy human individuals. Study results and caveats: Blood was the only sampled material, and tissue repertoires likely differ.

Notes on this clone: Antigen specificity is unknown.

Adult donors, all healthy and HIV-negative, had no recent acute infections or vaccinations. The V end was cut by 3 bases, the J end by 2 bases, with 10 bases between. Germline V gene data show CDR1 as KGHSH and CDR2 as LQKENI. The CDR3 length is 14 residues. Replicate PCRs run on unsorted PBMC used approximately 300 ng DNA, which was approximately 30,000 T cell genomes. TCRdb's table, derived via immunoSEQ multiplex PCR, lists solely in-frame clones and lacks some. The repertoire includes hundreds of thousands of clones, roughly 79% of them detected once, and more than 10% sits in the top ten. The origin of this receptor is a woman in her 40s in good health. Some clones in this sample may be carry-over from other donors' samples. The rearrangement uses TRBV18 and TRBJ1-2; D not resolved. Material: PBMCs. CDR3: CASSPSAENYGYTF. The CDR3 DNA reads TGTGCCAGCTCACCCTCCGCGGAGAACTATGGCTACACCTTC.